A selection of T cell receptor beta chains follows, all from one sample in a study of blood T cell repertoires in COVID-19. Sequencing was performed with immunoSEQ multiplex PCR; in TCRdb, only in-frame clones are kept and a portion is missing. The table has fewer than 50,000 clones, around nine tenths seen once. Input material: peripheral blood. All receptors come from a man in his 60s with COVID-19, enrolled during active disease. CDR3s include the opening cysteine and the closing phenylalanine or tryptophan. Rows give clone size only sometimes, using once, few, many, or a class for an expanded clone.

v_call,clone_size,j_call,cdr3_aa
TRBV11-2,.,TRBJ2-5,CASSLDRRTGEETQYF
TRBV29-1,.,TRBJ2-2,CSVHGGKEDTGELFF
TRBV10-1,.,TRBJ2-1,CASKSWEEAAKCNEQFF
TRBV7-9,few,TRBJ2-7,CASSLARDNEQYF
TRBV5-8,.,TRBJ1-4,CASSLGQGSEKLFF
TRBV14,.,TRBJ2-7,CASRQRGEGYEQYF
TRBV29-1,.,TRBJ1-2,CSVDKDTGYGYTF
TRBV27,.,TRBJ2-1,CASSSRLAGRGRSYNEQFF
TRBV7-2,.,TRBJ1-2,CASSQGGNYGYTF
TRBV19,.,TRBJ2-1,CASSRWTSGRPTHNEQFF
TRBV9,once,TRBJ2-3,CASSQSLAGGTQYF
TRBV5-5,.,TRBJ1-3,CASSDPGVVSGNTIYF
TRBV2,.,TRBJ2-3,CASRAKDRGRRREDTQYF
TRBV18,.,TRBJ2-2,CASSLGASNTGELFF
TRBV5-1,.,TRBJ2-2,CASSLAPTSGRHTGELFF
TRBV11-2,.,TRBJ1-6,CASSLEGQGSSPLHF
TRBV4-2,.,TRBJ1-5,CASSPSTRDQPQHF
TRBV6-2/TRBV6-3,.,TRBJ2-1,CASSYLRGGDEQFF
TRBV19,once,TRBJ2-6,CASSSGQGTREGANVLTF
TRBV4-2,.,TRBJ1-2,CASSQETGLNYGYTF
TRBV5-4,.,TRBJ1-2,CAFQVSGSGYTF
TRBV3-1/TRBV3-2,few,TRBJ1-2,CASSHTGELRGYTF
TRBV6-2/TRBV6-3,.,TRBJ2-7,CASSPQGAENSYEQYF
TRBV7-8,once,TRBJ2-2,CASSLARVSNTGELFF
TRBV5-1,once,TRBJ2-7,CASSLGTSGVYEQYF
TRBV2,few,TRBJ1-4,CASSRTGAVGEKLFF
TRBV2,.,TRBJ1-6,CASSPEGRHGSPLHF
TRBV4-1,.,TRBJ2-1,CASSPSIGDTQFF
TRBV18,.,TRBJ1-5,CASSPSATTHGAQHF
TRBV3-1/TRBV3-2,.,TRBJ1-1,CASSQGALHVTEAFF
TRBV2,once,TRBJ1-3,CASSEGRGNTIYF
TRBV18,.,TRBJ1-4,CASSPLKDSLNEKLFF
TRBV5-1,.,TRBJ2-3,CASSLAGGPGDTQYF
TRBV27,once,TRBJ2-1,CAARLGRSGEQFF
TRBV5-1,.,TRBJ1-2,CASSSAGQGHYGYTF
TRBV27,.,TRBJ2-1,CASSSGTSGRNEQFF
TRBV19,.,TRBJ1-4,CASSITSLTNEKLFF
TRBV28,few,TRBJ1-5,CASSSLPPGGTRNQPQHF
TRBV11-2,.,TRBJ2-7,CASSLGTGDRYEQYF
TRBV28,.,TRBJ1-5,CASSLTDRRSNQPQHF
TRBV7-6,.,TRBJ1-1,CASSLTGGVNTEAFF
TRBV4-2,.,TRBJ2-1,CASSQDLAETAYNEQFF
TRBV19,.,TRBJ2-7,CASSIDVGTRSEQYF
TRBV6-2/TRBV6-3,.,TRBJ1-1,CASSNYQGFEAFF
TRBV20-1,.,TRBJ2-1,CSASGVAGSNEQFF